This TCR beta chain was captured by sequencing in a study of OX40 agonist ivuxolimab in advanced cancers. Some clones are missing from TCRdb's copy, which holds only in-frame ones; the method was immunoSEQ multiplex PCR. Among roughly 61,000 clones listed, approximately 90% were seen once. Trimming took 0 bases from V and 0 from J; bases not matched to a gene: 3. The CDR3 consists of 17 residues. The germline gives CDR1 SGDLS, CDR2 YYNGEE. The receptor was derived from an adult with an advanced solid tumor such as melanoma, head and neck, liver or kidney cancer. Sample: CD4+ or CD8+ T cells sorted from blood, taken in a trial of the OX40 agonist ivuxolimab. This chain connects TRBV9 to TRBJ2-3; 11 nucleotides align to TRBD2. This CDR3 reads CASSVAPSGGSTDTQYF. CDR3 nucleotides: TGTGCCAGCAGCGTAGCTCCTAGCGGGGGGAGCACAGATACGCAGTATTTT.